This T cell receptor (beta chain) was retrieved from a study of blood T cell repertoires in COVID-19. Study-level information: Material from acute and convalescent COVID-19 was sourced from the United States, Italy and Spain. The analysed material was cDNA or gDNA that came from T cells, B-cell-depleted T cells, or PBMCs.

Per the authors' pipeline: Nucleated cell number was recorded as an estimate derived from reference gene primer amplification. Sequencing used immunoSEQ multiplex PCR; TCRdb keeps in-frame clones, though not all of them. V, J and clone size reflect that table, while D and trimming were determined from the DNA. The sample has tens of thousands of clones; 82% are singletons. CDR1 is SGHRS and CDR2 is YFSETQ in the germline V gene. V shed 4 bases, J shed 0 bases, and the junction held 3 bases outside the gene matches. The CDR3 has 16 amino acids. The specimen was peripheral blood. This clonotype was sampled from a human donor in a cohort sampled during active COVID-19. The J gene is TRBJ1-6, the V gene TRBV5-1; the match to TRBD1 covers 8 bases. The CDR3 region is CASSQGAGSYNSPLHF. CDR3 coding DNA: TGCGCCAGCAGCCAGGGGGCAGGCTCCTATAATTCACCCCTCCACTTT.